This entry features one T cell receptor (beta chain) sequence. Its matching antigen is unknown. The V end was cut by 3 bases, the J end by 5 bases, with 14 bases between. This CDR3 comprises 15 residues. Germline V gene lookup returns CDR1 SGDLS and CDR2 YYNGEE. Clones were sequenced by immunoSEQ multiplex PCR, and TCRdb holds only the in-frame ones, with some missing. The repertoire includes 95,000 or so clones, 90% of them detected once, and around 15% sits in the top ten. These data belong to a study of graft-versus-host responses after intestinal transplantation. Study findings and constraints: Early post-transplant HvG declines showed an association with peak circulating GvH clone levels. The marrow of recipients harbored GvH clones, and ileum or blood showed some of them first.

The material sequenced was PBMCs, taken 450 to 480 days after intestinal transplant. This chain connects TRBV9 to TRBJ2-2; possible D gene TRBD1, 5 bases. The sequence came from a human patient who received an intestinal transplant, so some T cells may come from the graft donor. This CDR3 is CASSETPTGTGELFF. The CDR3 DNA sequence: TGTGCCAGCAGCGAGACCCCCACAGGTACCGGGGAGCTGTTTTTT.